A selection of T cell receptor beta chains follows, all from one sample in a study of OX40 agonist ivuxolimab in advanced cancers. The data were produced by immunoSEQ multiplex PCR, yet TCRdb's version contains in-frame clones alone and is incomplete. Here the sample spans 55,000 or so clones, 75% to 90% being singletons. Sequenced here: CD4+ or CD8+ T cells sorted from blood, sampled in a trial of the OX40 agonist ivuxolimab. The receptors here all came from an adult with an advanced solid tumor such as melanoma, head and neck, liver or kidney cancer. Each CDR3 is given with its conserved first and last residue.

>TRBV7-3
CASSLEVARVLVEKLFF
>TRBV15
CATSRGRGVMNTEAFF
>TRBV30
CAWSVEGVYSDTQYF
>TRBV9
CASSPRSSGWVPEAFF
>TRBV5-1
CASSVRQGDQPQHF
>TRBV6-1
CASSEASLGPGIQYF
>TRBV4-1
CASSVVGIFPETQYF
>TRBV28
CASRKIGYEQYF
>TRBV18
CASSGERVMNTEAFF
>TRBV6-5
CASSSTYGYTF
>TRBV5-1
CASSLSGYEQYF
>TRBV10-3
CATGGHNNYGYTF
>TRBV29-1
CSVEDPKRRATYNEQFF
>TRBV7-2
CASSGSPLAGGYNEQFF
>TRBV7-9
CASSPHGTATIQYF
>TRBV5-4
CASSLQGRFNYGYTF
>TRBV7-9
CASSYQGATEAFF
>TRBV4-2
CASSKTLGQLDYGYTF
>TRBV7-9
CASSLGPEFSGYGYTF
>TRBV6-6
CASSQQGGNTEAFF
>TRBV7-3
CASRPNTGELFF
>TRBV30
CAWSRRGYEQYF
>TRBV20-1
CSASTGGEAFF
>TRBV28
CASSLWEQGPNTGELFF
>TRBV2
CASVWTANTEAFF